This section outlines one T cell receptor beta chain sequence together with its context. Its specificity is not known. Replicate PCRs run on sorted subsets employed approximately 200 ng DNA, some 33,000 T cell genomes. The data were produced by immunoSEQ multiplex PCR, yet TCRdb's version contains in-frame clones alone and is incomplete. The sample comprises 2 million or so clones, about 95% of which are singletons, and around 1.1% rests with the top ten. This record belongs to a study of shared clonotypes between healthy human individuals. General study findings and limits: The low donor count limited represented genetic and exposure-history diversity.

The naive CD8 subset, CD45RO-negative cells positively selected for CCR7, excluded terminally differentiated effector memory CD45RA+ cells. Adult donors, all healthy and HIV-negative, had no recent acute infections or vaccinations. Those who donated, Caucasian adults without exception, all lived in Nashville, Tennessee. CDR3 length equals 14 residues. V lost 1 base to trimming and J lost 9 bases, with 16 bases between them. Germline loops: CDR1 SEHNR, CDR2 FQNEAQ (reference sequence). The source material was naive CD8+ T cells sorted from blood. V and J are TRBV7-9 and TRBJ2-7, with D perhaps TRBD1 (5 bases). This TCR was recovered from a man aged 18 to 29 in good health. CDR3 residues: CASSLGQGKLGQYF. The CDR3 bases are TGTGCCAGCAGCTTAGGTCAGGGTAAGCTCGGGCAGTACTTC.